This TCR beta chain is drawn from a study of OX40 agonist ivuxolimab in advanced cancers. Study in general: The study enrolled dose-escalation patients with hepatocellular carcinoma, melanoma, renal cell or head and neck cancer. Participants averaged 60 years of age (range about 23 to 90) and were about 85% male. Study results and limitations: Averaging showed that CD8+ T cells had more expanded clones than CD4+ did.

This CDR3 has 14 residues. CDR1 SGHVS and CDR2 FNYEAQ come from the germline V gene. V was pared by 0 bases and J by 6 bases, with 3 bases of the junction left unmatched. Method: immunoSEQ multiplex PCR; TCRdb's copy keeps in-frame clones and lacks some. The repertoire has 50,000 to 65,000 clones, roughly 86% of them found once; the top ten carry around 0.99%. Remarks on this clone: The antigen remains undetermined.

Sequencing was performed on CD4+ or CD8+ T cells sorted from blood, taken in a trial of the OX40 agonist ivuxolimab. J is TRBJ2-7 and V is TRBV7-6; the match to TRBD2 covers 9 bases. The receptor's source is an adult with an advanced solid tumor such as melanoma, head and neck, liver or kidney cancer. CDR3 DNA sequence: TGTGCCAGCAGCTTAGCCGTGCGGGGGGGCGAGCAGTACTTC. Protein sequence: CASSLAVRGGEQYF.